This TCR beta chain was sequenced during a study of T cells expressing NK-cell markers. Study overall: Underlying the TCR beta repertoires were sorted CD3+CD56+NKG2C+, CD3+CD56+NKG2C- and CD3+CD56-NKG2C+ T cells. Most of the eight sequenced donors tested HCMV-seropositive; one tested seronegative.

TCRdb reprocessed the 5' RACE reads, with one entry per CDR3 protein and no DNA. This sample's clone table lists over 250,000 distinct CDR3 sequences. The CDR3 runs to 17 residues. The receptor was isolated from a woman between 18 and 69 years old in good health. The chain combines TRBV12-3 or TRBV12-4 with TRBJ1-5; TCRdb names TRBD1, which stays unverified in the absence of DNA. Sequenced sample: blood T cells: a sorted CD56 or NKG2C T cell subset, CD4+ or CD8+ T cells, or bulk PBMC T cells (not recorded which). CDR3: CASSFYRGQNSNQPQHF.